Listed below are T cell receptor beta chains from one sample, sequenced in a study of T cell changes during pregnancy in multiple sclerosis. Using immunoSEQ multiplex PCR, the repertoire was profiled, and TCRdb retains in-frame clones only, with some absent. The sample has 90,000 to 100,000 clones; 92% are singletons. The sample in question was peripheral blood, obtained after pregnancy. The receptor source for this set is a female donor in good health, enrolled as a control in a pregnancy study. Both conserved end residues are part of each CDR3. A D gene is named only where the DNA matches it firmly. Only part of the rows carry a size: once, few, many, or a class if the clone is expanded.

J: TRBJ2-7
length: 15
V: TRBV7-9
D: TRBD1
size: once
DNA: TGTGCCAGCAGCTTATCAACAGGGGTTCTAGGCGAGCAGTACTTC
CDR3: CASSLSTGVLGEQYF

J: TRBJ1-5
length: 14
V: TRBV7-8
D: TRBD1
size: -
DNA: TGTGCCAGCAGCTTAGACAGGGGGGATCAGCCCCGGCATTTT
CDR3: CASSLDRGDQPRHF

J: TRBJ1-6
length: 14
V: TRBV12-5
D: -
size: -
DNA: TGTGCTAGTGGTCAGGGCCTGGGGAATTCACCCCTCCACTTT
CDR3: CASGQGLGNSPLHF

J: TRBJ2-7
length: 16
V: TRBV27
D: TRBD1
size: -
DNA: TGTGCCAGCAGTCCACACCTGAGGACAGGCGCCTACGAGCAGTACTTC
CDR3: CASSPHLRTGAYEQYF

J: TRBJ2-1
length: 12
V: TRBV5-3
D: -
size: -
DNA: TGTGCCAGAAGCTTGAACCCGGATGAGCAGTTCTTC
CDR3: CARSLNPDEQFF

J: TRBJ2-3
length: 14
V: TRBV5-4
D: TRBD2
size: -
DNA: TGTGCCAGCAGCTTTTCTGGGGGAGGGGATACGCAGTATTTT
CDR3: CASSFSGGGDTQYF

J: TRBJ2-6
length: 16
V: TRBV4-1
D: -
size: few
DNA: TGCGCCAGCAGCCAAGATGAGGCCACTGGGGCCAACGTCCTGACTTTC
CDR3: CASSQDEATGANVLTF

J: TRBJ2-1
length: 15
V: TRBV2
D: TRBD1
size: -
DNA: TGTGCCAGCAGGGCTGGGACAGGGGCCTACAATGAGCAGTTCTTC
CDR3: CASRAGTGAYNEQFF

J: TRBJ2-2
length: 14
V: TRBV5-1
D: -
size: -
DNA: TGCGCCAGCAGCTTGGGGGAGCCTGAGGGGGAGCTGTTTTTT
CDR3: CASSLGEPEGELFF

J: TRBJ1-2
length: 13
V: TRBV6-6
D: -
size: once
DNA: TGTGCCAGCAGTTACTCCTCTAACTATGGCTACACCTTC
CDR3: CASSYSSNYGYTF

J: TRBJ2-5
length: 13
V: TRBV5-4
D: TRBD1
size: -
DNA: TGTGCCAGCAGCTTGGACAGGGGCGAGACCCAGTACTTC
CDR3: CASSLDRGETQYF

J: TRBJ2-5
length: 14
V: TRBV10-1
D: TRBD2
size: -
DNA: TGCGCCAGCAGTGAGGGACTAGCGGGGGCCTTCAAGTACTTC
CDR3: CASSEGLAGAFKYF

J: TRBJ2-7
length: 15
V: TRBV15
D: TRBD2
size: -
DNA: TGTGCCACCAGCAGAGGTAGCGGGGGGGCCTACGAGCAGTACTTC
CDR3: CATSRGSGGAYEQYF

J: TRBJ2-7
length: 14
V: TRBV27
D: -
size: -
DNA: TGTGCCAGCAGTTTGTCGGGTATCACCTACGAGCAGTACTTC
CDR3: CASSLSGITYEQYF

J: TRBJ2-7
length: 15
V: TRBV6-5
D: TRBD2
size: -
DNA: TGTGCCAGCAGCCCCAGACTAGCGGGAGTCGGCGAGCAGTACTTC
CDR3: CASSPRLAGVGEQYF

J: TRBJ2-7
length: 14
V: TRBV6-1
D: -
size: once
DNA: TGTGCCAGCAGTGAGGAACAGGGTCCCTACGAGCAGTACTTC
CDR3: CASSEEQGPYEQYF

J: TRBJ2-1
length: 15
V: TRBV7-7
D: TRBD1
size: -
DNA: TGTGCTAGCAGCTTCGAGACAGGGGCTTACAATGAGCAGTTCTTC
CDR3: CASSFETGAYNEQFF

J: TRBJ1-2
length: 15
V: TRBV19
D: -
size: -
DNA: TGTGCCAGTAGTCCCTTCGGAGAAGAAACCTATGGCTACACCTTC
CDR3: CASSPFGEETYGYTF

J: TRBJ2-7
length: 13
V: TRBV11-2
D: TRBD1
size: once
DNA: TGTGCCAGCAGCCCTCGGACAGGGAACGAGCAGTACTTC
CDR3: CASSPRTGNEQYF

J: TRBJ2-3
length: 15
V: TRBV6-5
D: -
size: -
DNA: TGTGCCAGCAGGCGAAGGGCGGGGAGCCAAGATACGCAGTATTTT
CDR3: CASRRRAGSQDTQYF